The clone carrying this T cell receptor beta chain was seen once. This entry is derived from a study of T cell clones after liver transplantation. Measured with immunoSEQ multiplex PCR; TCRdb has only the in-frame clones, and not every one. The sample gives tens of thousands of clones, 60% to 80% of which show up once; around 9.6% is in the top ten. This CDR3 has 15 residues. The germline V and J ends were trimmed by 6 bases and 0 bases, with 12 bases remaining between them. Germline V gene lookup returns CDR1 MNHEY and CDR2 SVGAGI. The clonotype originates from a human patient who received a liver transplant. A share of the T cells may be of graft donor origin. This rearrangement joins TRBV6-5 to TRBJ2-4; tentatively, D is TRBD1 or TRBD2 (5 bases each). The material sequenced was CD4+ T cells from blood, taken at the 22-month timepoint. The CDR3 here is CASRPRDGAKNIQYF. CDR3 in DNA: TGTGCCAGCAGGCCCCGGGACGGAGCCAAAAACATTCAGTACTTC.